The 32 T cell receptor beta chains in this list originate from one sample, sequenced in a study of early T cells in non-severe SARS-CoV-2 infection. TCRdb re-derived calls from the 5' RACE reads in MiXCR, one entry per CDR3 protein. The sample holds some 61,000 distinct CDR3 sequences, approximately 10% seen once. Sequenced here: whole blood, sampled at baseline. The receptors here all came from an adult who was a healthcare worker with PCR-confirmed SARS-CoV-2 infection or an uninfected control (not recorded which).

This clonotype appeared many times. V usage is TRBV5-6 and J usage is TRBJ2-1; 12 bases are a match to TRBD2. The CDR3 sequence is 18 residues long. The germline CDR1 and CDR2 sequences are SGHDT and YYEEEE. V gave up 2 bases and J gave up 2 bases; unmatched junction bases: 8. DNA for the CDR3: TGTGCCAGCAGCTTATTGACTAGCGGGAGTATCCCCTACAATGAGCAGTTCTTC. It encodes CASSLLTSGSIPYNEQFF.

This clonotype was found many times. The rearrangement uses TRBV6-2 or TRBV6-3 and TRBJ2-3; 11 nucleotides align to TRBD2. CDR1 is MNHEY and CDR2 is SVGEGT in the germline V gene. Trimming at V came to 6 bases and at J to 6 bases, leaving 14 bases not matched to a gene. CDR3 length: 17 residues. Here the CDR3 reads CASSKGTSGLPGDTQYF. The CDR3 DNA sequence: TGTGCCAGCAGCAAAGGGACTAGCGGACTCCCGGGGGATACGCAGTATTTT.

The chain is built from TRBV11-2 and TRBJ2-1, with 8 bases fitting TRBD2. This CDR3 is 17 amino acids long. Trimming took 5 bases from V and 4 from J; bases not matched to a gene: 13. CDR1 is SGHAT, CDR2 FQNNGV, per germline. The CDR3 DNA reads as TGTGCCAGCAGCCCCCGGATAGCGGGATCCCCATACAATGAGCAGTTCTTC. It yields the protein CASSPRIAGSPYNEQFF.

This clonotype has a count of ten or more. The chain uses TRBV5-1 and TRBJ2-5; a possible D gene is TRBD1 (6 bases). V was pared by 4 bases and J by 2 bases, with 15 bases between. Germline V gene lookup returns CDR1 SGHRS and CDR2 YFSETQ. This CDR3 is 15 amino acids long. For the CDR3, the DNA is TGCGCCAGCAGCAAACAGGGAGTTTGGCAAGAGACCCAGTACTTC. Residues: CASSKQGVWQETQYF.

The V call is TRBV12-3 or TRBV12-4, the J call TRBJ1-3, with D perhaps TRBD1 (5 bases). This CDR3 is built from 14 residues. V lost 6 bases and J lost 3, with 12 bases in between. CDR3 coding DNA: TGTGCCAGCAGGGCGGGCAGGGTTGGAAACACCATATATTTT. Its translation is CASRAGRVGNTIYF.

The chain has TRBV2 and TRBJ2-2; no reliable D call. The CDR3 covers 13 residues. Germline V gene lookup returns CDR1 SNHLY and CDR2 FYNNEI. Between the trimmed V and J ends, which lost 6 bases and 3 bases, there was a span of 8 bases. CDR3 nucleotides: TGTGCCAGCAGGGCGTTGGACACCGGGGAGCTGTTTTTT. Its translation: CASRALDTGELFF.

This clonotype was observed a few times. V and J are TRBV7-9 and TRBJ2-3; 9 nucleotides align to TRBD2. The CDR3 extends over 15 amino acids. CDR1 SEHNR and CDR2 FQNEAQ come from the germline V gene (reference sequence). V was clipped by 6 bases and J by 1 base; unmatched bases: 5. CDR3 sequence: CASRKAGGRTDTQYF. CDR3 sequence (DNA): TGTGCCAGCAGGAAAGCGGGGGGTCGCACAGATACGCAGTATTTT. The full variable domain, rest sourced from reference TRBV7-9 and TRBJ2-3, is DTGVSQNPRHKITKRGQNVTFRCDPISEHNRLYWYRQTLGQGPEFLTYFQNEAQLEKSRLLSDRFSAERPKGSFSTLEIQRTEQGDSAMYLCASRKAGGRTDTQYFGPGTRLTVL.

There are a few counts of this clonotype. This chain links TRBV3-1 with TRBJ1-2; TRBD1 might be the D (5 bases). CDR1 and CDR2 (germline): LGHDT, YNNKEL (reference sequence). V was pared by 3 bases and J by 2 bases, with 10 bases between. CDR3 length equals 14 residues. The CDR3: CASSQQDKNYGYTF. The CDR3, as DNA: TGTGCCAGCAGCCAGCAGGACAAGAACTATGGCTACACCTTC. Drawing the rest from reference TRBV3-1 and TRBJ1-2, the complete variable domain is DTAVSQTPKYLVTQMGNDKSIKCEQNLGHDTMYWYKQDSKKFLKIMFSYNNKELIINETVPNRFSPKSPDKAHLNLHINSLELGDSAVYFCASSQQDKNYGYTFGSGTRLTVV.

The chain recombines TRBV7-8 with TRBJ2-1; 10 nucleotides line up with TRBD1. The germline gives CDR1 SGHVS, CDR2 FQNEAQ. V shed 5 bases and J 3 bases; nucleotides not matched to a gene: 4. CDR3 length equals 15 residues. The CDR3 is CASSPDRGLYNEQFF. The CDR3 DNA follows: TGTGCCAGCAGCCCCGACAGGGGGCTCTACAATGAGCAGTTCTTC.

This clonotype was seen a handful of times. This chain links TRBV30 with TRBJ2-3; 7 bases align to TRBD1. Germline V gives CDR1 GTSNPN, CDR2 SVGIG (reference sequence). CDR3 length: 12 residues. With V trimmed by 5 bases and J by 4 bases, 3 bases remained unmatched. DNA for the CDR3: TGTGCCTGGGCAGGGGGTTCAGATACGCAGTATTTT. It is translated as CAWAGGSDTQYF.

The chain joins TRBV6-5 to TRBJ2-7, with D perhaps TRBD1 or TRBD2 (5 bases each). CDR3 length equals 14 residues. Germline V gene data show CDR1 as MNHEY and CDR2 as SVGAGI. V was pared by 0 bases and J by 4 bases, with 10 bases between. This CDR3 reads CASSYSGEGYEQYF. CDR3 bases: TGTGCCAGCAGTTACTCGGGAGAGGGGTACGAGCAGTACTTC.

This clonotype was detected ten times or more. The chain carries TRBV7-9 and TRBJ2-7, with TRBD1 matching over 11 bases. J gave up 2 bases and V 5 bases, and 8 bases lay outside the gene matches. Germline CDR1 and CDR2: SEHNR and FQNEAQ (reference sequence). This CDR3 has 16 residues. The DNA of the CDR3 is TGTGCCAGCAGCCTGACCGGGACAGGGGGAACCTACGAGCAGTACTTC. Residues: CASSLTGTGGTYEQYF. Variable domain in full (rest from reference TRBV7-9 and TRBJ2-7): DTGVSQNPRHKITKRGQNVTFRCDPISEHNRLYWYRQTLGQGPEFLTYFQNEAQLEKSRLLSDRFSAERPKGSFSTLEIQRTEQGDSAMYLCASSLTGTGGTYEQYFGPGTRLTVT.

This clonotype was seen only a few times. The chain has TRBV19 and TRBJ2-7; no definite D call. The CDR3 is 14 amino acids. The ends were cut back, 5 bases at V and 2 bases at J, with 13 bases in the middle. CDR1 is LNHDA and CDR2 is SQIVND in the germline V gene (reference sequence). CDR3 nucleotides: TGTGCCAGTAGTGGCCCCCGTGGCACCTACGAGCAGTACTTC. Translation: CASSGPRGTYEQYF.

At least ten counts were recorded for this clonotype. This sequence joins TRBV12-3 or TRBV12-4 and TRBJ2-1; the D gene is possibly TRBD1 (6 bases). CDR3 size: 14 residues. V gave up 7 bases and J gave up 2 bases, with 12 bases separating them. The CDR3: CASTPDSPYNEQFF. CDR3 bases: TGTGCCAGCACCCCGGACAGCCCCTACAATGAGCAGTTCTTC.

The chain combines TRBV30 with TRBJ1-6; D not resolved. V was trimmed by 1 base and J by 4 bases, leaving 5 bases between them. This CDR3 is built from 13 residues. Germline V gives CDR1 GTSNPN, CDR2 SVGIG (reference sequence). The CDR3 DNA follows: TGTGCCTGGAGTGGGGGATATAATTCACCCCTCCACTTT. Amino acid sequence: CAWSGGYNSPLHF.

This clonotype has just a few counts. The CDR3 nucleotides read TGTGCCAGCAGCCAAGATCGATACGAGCAGTACTTC. Translating it yields CASSQDRYEQYF. The chain has TRBV3-1 and TRBJ2-7; D is uncertain. Trimming stripped 0 bases from V and 4 bases from J, with 4 bases between. Germline CDR1 and CDR2: LGHDT and YNNKEL (reference sequence). This CDR3 contains 12 residues.

V usage is TRBV13 and J usage is TRBJ2-5, with D tentatively TRBD1 or TRBD2 (5 bases each). With 5 bases removed from V and 5 bases from J, the gap between germline ends came to 12 bases. This CDR3 has 13 amino acids. The germline CDR1 and CDR2 sequences are PRHDT and FYEKMQ (reference sequence). As DNA, the CDR3 is TGTGCCAGCAGCCCCCGGGACGGCGAGACCCAGTACTTC. Translating gives CASSPRDGETQYF. The complete variable domain, with remaining parts taken from reference TRBV13 and TRBJ2-5, reads AAGVIQSPRHLIKEKRETATLKCYPIPRHDTVYWYQQGPGQDPQFLISFYEKMQSDKGSIPDRFSAQQFSDYHSELNMSSLELGDSALYFCASSPRDGETQYFGPGTRLLVL.

V and J are TRBV6-6 and TRBJ1-1; no reliable D call. Trimming shortened V by 6 bases and J by 1 base, and 9 bases separated the two germline ends. The CDR3 is 13 amino acids. Germline CDR1 MNHNY, CDR2 SVGAGI (reference sequence). Written as DNA, the CDR3 is TGTGCCAGCAGGTACAAGGGGAACACTGAAGCTTTCTTT. Amino acid sequence: CASRYKGNTEAFF.

This clonotype was recorded many times. The J gene is TRBJ2-1, the V gene TRBV12-5; 10 positions match TRBD2. Looked up from germline, CDR1 is LGHNT and CDR2 is FRNRAP. The ends lost 7 bases at V and 4 bases at J; junction bases unmatched: 22. The CDR3 sequence is 20 residues long. CDR3 bases: TGTGCTAGTGCCAGGGTCGGAGGGCTAGCGGGAGATGGAGGTTACAATGAGCAGTTCTTC. Protein product: CASARVGGLAGDGGYNEQFF.

This chain uses TRBV7-8 with TRBJ2-1, with 9 bases fitting TRBD2. There are 15 residues in the CDR3. The germline V gene encodes CDR1 SGHVS and CDR2 FQNEAQ. V shed 1 base and J 8 bases; nucleotides not matched to a gene: 6. CDR3 sequence (DNA): TGTGCCAGCAGCTTAGATGGCGGGAGGGTCGATGAGCAGTTCTTC. It encodes CASSLDGGRVDEQFF.

This clonotype occurred a few times. The rearrangement links TRBV27 to TRBJ2-7, with unresolved D. Germline CDR1 reads MNHEY; CDR2 reads SMNVEV (reference sequence). The CDR3 totals 12 residues. V lost 3 bases, J lost 0 bases, and 3 bases lay in between. CDR3 sequence reads: CASSFSSYEQYF. The CDR3 nucleotides read TGTGCCAGCAGTTTCAGCTCCTACGAGCAGTACTTC.

The rearrangement joins TRBV10-1 to TRBJ2-1; D not resolved. The CDR3 loop spans 15 amino acids. Trimming pared 5 bases from V and 0 bases from J, leaving 11 bases between. Germline CDR1 is WNHNN and CDR2 is SYGVQD (reference sequence). The CDR3 sequence is CASSPGGTSYNEQFF. The CDR3 DNA is TGCGCCAGCAGTCCGGGCGGTACCTCCTACAATGAGCAGTTCTTC.

This clonotype has just a few counts. This chain links TRBV7-9 with TRBJ1-2; 9 bases match TRBD1. V lost 4 bases and J lost 3; bases outside the gene matches: 6. This CDR3 has 15 residues. Germline values: CDR1 SEHNR, CDR2 FQNEAQ (reference sequence). CDR3: CASSSPGQGDYGYTF. The CDR3, as DNA: TGTGCCAGCAGCTCCCCGGGACAGGGAGACTATGGCTACACCTTC.

The V call is TRBV5-5, the J call TRBJ2-5, with D perhaps TRBD2 (5 bases). Trimming pared 4 bases from V and 4 bases from J, leaving 20 bases between. This CDR3 spans 16 amino acids. In germline, CDR1 is SGHKS, CDR2 YYEKEE (reference sequence). CDR3 in amino acids: CASSHMSEGPIETQYF. In DNA form, the CDR3 reads TGTGCCAGCAGCCATATGAGTGAGGGTCCGATAGAGACCCAGTACTTC. Variable domain in full (rest from reference TRBV5-5 and TRBJ2-5): DAGVTQSPTHLIKTRGQQVTLRCSPISGHKSVSWYQQVLGQGPQFIFQYYEKEERGRGNFPDRFSARQFPNYSSELNVNALLLGDSALYLCASSHMSEGPIETQYFGPGTRLLVL.

This clonotype was observed at least ten times. The chain has TRBV5-5 and TRBJ1-5; TRBD1 is a possible D gene (5 bases). The CDR3 runs 14 residues. Germline-derived CDR1 and CDR2 are SGHKS and YYEKEE (reference sequence). The V end lost 1 base, the J end lost 1 base, and 6 bases lay between the germline ends. CDR3 in amino acids: CASSLTGSNQPQHF. CDR3 coding DNA: TGTGCCAGCAGCTTGACAGGCAGCAATCAGCCCCAGCATTTT.

This chain links TRBV11-2 with TRBJ2-2; 7 nucleotides line up with TRBD1. The junction had 6 bases not matched to a gene; V was cut back by 1 base and J by 4 bases. This CDR3 contains 16 residues. Germline V CDR1 and CDR2: SGHAT, FQNNGV. CDR3 protein: CASSLVKGGITGELFF. The CDR3 DNA sequence: TGTGCCAGCAGCTTAGTAAAAGGGGGCATCACCGGGGAGCTGTTTTTT.

This clonotype was detected many times. This CDR3 is CASSLNPPAGGHNEQFF. Here the CDR3 DNA reads TGTGCCAGCAGCTTGAATCCTCCAGCGGGAGGTCACAATGAGCAGTTCTTC. This chain links TRBV5-4 with TRBJ2-1; 9 bases line up with TRBD2. Germline CDR1 reads SGHNT; CDR2 reads YYREEE (reference sequence). After removal of 1 base from V and 5 bases from J, the junction contained 10 bases not matched to a gene. The CDR3 totals 17 residues.

This clonotype was detected many times. This chain links TRBV4-1 with TRBJ2-7, with no clear D. The germline V and J ends were trimmed by 6 bases and 4 bases, with 13 bases remaining between them. The CDR3 totals 13 residues. CDR1 is MGHRA, CDR2 YSYEKL, per germline. The CDR3 sequence: CASSALGRYEQYF. The CDR3 DNA reads TGCGCCAGCAGTGCCCTTGGTCGGTACGAGCAGTACTTC.

This rearrangement joins TRBV2 to TRBJ2-3; possible D gene TRBD2, 6 bases. Trimming stripped 8 bases from V and 0 bases from J, with 12 bases between. Germline lookup yields CDR1 SNHLY and CDR2 FYNNEI. The length of the CDR3 is 14 residues. The CDR3 loop is CASSTSLSTDTQYF. The CDR3 DNA reads as TGTGCCAGCTCGACTAGTTTAAGCACAGATACGCAGTATTTT.

This clonotype was seen many times. The rearrangement links TRBV7-9 to TRBJ1-1; 10 bases map to TRBD1. This CDR3 region has 15 residues. With V trimmed by 5 bases and J by 2 bases, 5 bases remained unmatched. The germline V gene has CDR1 SEHNR and CDR2 FQNEAQ (reference sequence). The CDR3 DNA reads TGTGCCAGCAGCAGTAAGACAGGGGGCAACACTGAAGCTTTCTTT. Residues: CASSSKTGGNTEAFF.

This clonotype has a handful of counts. The genes are TRBV11-3 and TRBJ2-5, with 9 bases identical to TRBD2. The CDR3 runs 16 residues. J lost 1 base, V lost 4 bases, and 7 bases had no gene match. From germline, CDR1 is SGHNT and CDR2 YENEEA. The CDR3 sequence is CASSSGAGGFQETQYF. CDR3 DNA: TGTGCCAGCAGCTCCGGAGCGGGAGGTTTCCAAGAGACCCAGTACTTC.

The chain recombines TRBV11-3 with TRBJ2-2, with D unclear. CDR1 and CDR2 from the germline V gene are SGHNT and YENEEA. The CDR3 is 13 residues long. Trimming pared 8 bases from V and 4 bases from J, leaving 11 bases between. CDR3 sequence: CASSPGRTGELFF. The CDR3, as DNA: TGTGCCAGCTCCCCCGGTCGCACCGGGGAGCTGTTTTTT.